These 30 T cell receptor beta chains originate from one sample sequenced in a study of glioma-infiltrating T cells. Amplification of TCR alpha and beta CDR3 regions from RNA used iRepertoire nested multiplex PCR. Via MiXCR, TCRdb re-called the multiplex PCR reads, giving one row per CDR3 protein. The sample consists of about 850 distinct CDR3 sequences, around 16% of them appearing once. The sequenced sample was glioma tissue, nonneoplastic brain tissue, or PBMCs (not recorded which). These receptors came from a human donor with low-grade glioma or glioblastoma, undergoing nonglioma brain surgery, or in good health (not recorded which).

By its share, this clonotype is large. V usage is TRBV20-1 and J usage is TRBJ1-1; no reliable D call. The CDR3 spans 13 residues. Trimming took 1 base from V and 8 from J, leaving 14 bases between them. The V gene's germline CDR1 is DFQATT and CDR2 SNEGSKA (reference sequence). This CDR3 reads CSARGDLFTEAFF. Written as DNA, the CDR3 is TGCAGTGCTAGAGGTGACCTCTTTACCGAAGCTTTCTTT.

This clonotype is large (0.1 to 1%) within its sample. Given a much more abundant clone one base away, this may be a read error. The chain recombines TRBV7-2 with TRBJ2-1; 9 bases line up with TRBD2. The germline gives CDR1 SGHTA, CDR2 FQGNSA. The V gene end was trimmed by 5 bases and the J gene end by 7 bases; junction bases not matched to a gene: 6. This CDR3 is built from 14 residues. CDR3 residues: CASSRLAEGNEQFF. The DNA of the CDR3 is TGTGCCAGCAGCCGACTAGCGGAAGGGAATGAGCAGTTCTTC.

This clonotype rates as medium-sized. The CDR3 DNA follows: TGTGCCAGCAGCCAAAACAGGTGGAAAGCTTTCTTT. This encodes CASSQNRWKAFF. This chain connects TRBV14 to TRBJ1-1; possible D gene TRBD1, 5 bases. V was shortened by 2 bases and J by 9 bases, with 10 bases between the two germline ends. In germline, CDR1 is SGHDN, CDR2 FVKESK. The length of the CDR3 is 12 residues. Full variable domain (outside the CDR3, taken from reference TRBV14 and TRBJ1-1): EAGVTQFPSHSVIEKGQTVTLRCDPISGHDNLYWYRRVMGKEIKFLLHFVKESKQDESGMPNNRFLAERTGGTYSTLKVQPAELEDSGVYFCASSQNRWKAFFGQGTRLTVV.

This clonotype is judged large. The chain couples TRBV27 to TRBJ2-1, with D unclear. The CDR3 has 12 residues. Trimming removed 5 bases at V and 6 bases at J, with 8 bases between. Per the germline V gene, CDR1 is MNHEY and CDR2 is SMNVEV (reference sequence). CDR3 nucleotides: TGTGCCAGCAGTCTTGGCGGCAATGAGCAGTTCTTC. It yields the protein CASSLGGNEQFF.

Sample share makes this clonotype medium-sized. The chain is built from TRBV29-1 and TRBJ1-2; D is unresolved. The CDR3 spans 13 residues. Germline V gives CDR1 SQVTM, CDR2 ANQGSEA. Trimming cost V 4 bases and J 4 bases, with 13 bases left between them. In DNA form, the CDR3 reads TGCAGCGTTGGGAACACGGTCCTCTATGGCTACACCTTC. Translated, it gives CSVGNTVLYGYTF.

This clonotype was counted many times. J is TRBJ2-1 and V is TRBV9; 12 nucleotides agree with TRBD2. The V and J ends lost 3 bases and 6 bases, in that order; junction bases with no gene match: 7. Germline V gene sequence: CDR1 SGDLS, CDR2 YYNGEE. The CDR3 is 16 residues long. CDR3 DNA: TGTGCCAGCAGCGATAGGACTAGCGGGACCGGCAATGAGCAGTTCTTC. Amino acid sequence: CASSDRTSGTGNEQFF.

This clonotype counts as large. Here the CDR3 DNA reads TGTGCCAGCTCACCTACAGGGCCTCCAAATCAGCCCCAGCATTTT. Amino acid sequence: CASSPTGPPNQPQHF. The chain joins TRBV18 to TRBJ1-5, with TRBD1 as a possible D gene (6 bases). Germline V gives CDR1 KGHSH, CDR2 LQKENI. V shed 3 bases and J shed 4 bases, with 13 bases lying between them. The CDR3 runs to 15 residues.

Within the sample, this clonotype is medium-sized. This chain connects TRBV4-2 to TRBJ1-5, with a weak D call TRBD1 (5 bases). This CDR3 is 15 amino acids long. The germline CDR1 and CDR2 sequences are LGHNA and YNFKEQ. V was trimmed by 3 bases and J by 3 bases, leaving 12 bases between them. CDR3 protein: CASSQRDGTNQPQHF. DNA for the CDR3: TGTGCCAGCAGCCAGAGGGACGGAACCAATCAGCCCCAGCATTTT.

This clonotype counts as medium-sized. This sequence joins TRBV19 and TRBJ2-7; possible D gene TRBD2, 6 bases. The CDR3 spans 14 residues. V was pared by 5 bases and J by 3 bases, with 14 bases between. Per germline, CDR1 LNHDA and CDR2 SQIVND (reference sequence). The CDR3 region has the DNA TGTGCCAGTAGTCCAAAGGGACTTTTCTACGAGCAGTACGTC. Translated: CASSPKGLFYEQYV.

This clonotype was seen many times. This sequence joins TRBV3-1 and TRBJ2-5; 10 positions agree with TRBD2. The V and J ends lost 6 bases and 5 bases, in that order; junction bases with no gene match: 9. There are 15 residues in the CDR3. From germline, CDR1 is LGHDT and CDR2 YNNKEL (reference sequence). The CDR3 here is CASSPLAGGSETQYF. CDR3 nucleotide sequence: TGTGCCAGCAGTCCATTAGCGGGAGGTTCGGAGACCCAGTACTTC.

J is TRBJ1-2 and V is TRBV9; TRBD1 might be the D (5 bases). Trimming pared 5 bases from V and 4 bases from J, leaving 18 bases between. CDR3 length: 15 amino acids. CDR1 is SGDLS and CDR2 is YYNGEE in the germline V gene. CDR3 residues: CASRTTATGVYGYTF. CDR3 nucleotide sequence: TGTGCCAGCAGGACCACGGCCACAGGAGTCTATGGCTACACCTTC.

This clonotype is classed as large. The J gene is TRBJ2-7, the V gene TRBV6-1; a weak D match, TRBD2 (6 bases). The CDR3 loop spans 14 amino acids. The germline V gene encodes CDR1 MNHNS and CDR2 SASEGT. V lost 1 base, J lost 9 bases, and 16 bases lay in between. CDR3 coding DNA: TGTGCCAGCAGTGAAGTAGCGGAGACCTCCGGGCAGTACTTC. It is translated as CASSEVAETSGQYF.

This clonotype is labeled as medium-sized. This chain uses TRBV7-3 with TRBJ1-1, with no clear D. The CDR3 has 13 amino acids. The V end lost 2 bases, the J end lost 3 bases, and 7 bases lay between the germline ends. Germline V gene lookup returns CDR1 SGHTA and CDR2 FQGTGA. Here the CDR3 reads CASSLERDTEAFF. The CDR3 nucleotides are TGTGCCAGCAGCTTAGAGCGGGACACTGAAGCTTTCTTT.

This clonotype was seen repeatedly, ten times or more. The rearrangement uses TRBV29-1 and TRBJ2-3, with D tentatively TRBD2 (6 bases). V lost 8 bases to trimming and J lost 0 bases, with 18 bases between them. Germline CDR1 SQVTM, CDR2 ANQGSEA. This CDR3 comprises 15 residues. Here the CDR3 DNA reads TGCAGCTATAAAGGAAGCGGAGGGAGCACAGATACGCAGTATTTT. Translation gives CSYKGSGGSTDTQYF.

By proportion, this clonotype is medium-sized (0.01 to 0.1%). This chain joins TRBV7-8 and TRBJ2-2; TRBD2 matches at 10 bases. Germline CDR1 SGHVS, CDR2 FQNEAQ. V trimming: 6 bases; J trimming: 0 bases; junction bases outside the gene matches: 7. The CDR3 length is 17 residues. CDR3 bases: TGTGCCAGCAGTTCAGGAAGCGGGAGGGCGAACACCGGGGAGCTGTTTTTT. Residues: CASSSGSGRANTGELFF.

This clonotype rates as large. The chain combines TRBV6-6 with TRBJ2-1; 7 nucleotides align to TRBD2. Germline loops: CDR1 MNHNY, CDR2 SVGAGI (reference sequence). CDR3 size: 15 residues. V shed 1 base and J 5 bases; nucleotides not matched to a gene: 5. This CDR3 reads CASSYWEGTDNEQFF. CDR3 nucleotide sequence: TGTGCCAGCAGTTACTGGGAGGGGACCGACAATGAGCAGTTCTTC.

By sample share, this clonotype is medium-sized (0.01 to 0.1%). The chain has TRBV2 and TRBJ2-7, with TRBD1 matching 10 bases. This CDR3 spans 13 amino acids. V lost 7 bases, J lost 4 bases, and 4 bases stayed unmatched. Germline V lookup: CDR1 SNHLY, CDR2 FYNNEI. The CDR3 loop is CASNRDRGYEQYF. The CDR3 nucleotides are TGTGCCAGCAACCGGGACAGGGGATACGAGCAGTACTTC.

This clonotype rates as large (0.1 to 1%). The chain recombines TRBV27 with TRBJ2-1; the match to TRBD2 covers 8 bases. The CDR3 runs to 14 residues. CDR1 MNHEY and CDR2 SMNVEV come from the germline V gene (reference sequence). Trimming cost V 7 bases and J 5 bases; bases outside gene matches: 7. DNA for the CDR3: TGTGCCAGCACCTTTACTAGCGGAGACAATGAGCAGTTCTTC. Translation gives CASTFTSGDNEQFF.

In this sample, this clonotype turned up many times. This may stem from a read error, because a much larger clone lies one nucleotide away. The chain links TRBV7-9 to TRBJ2-7, with 11 positions matching TRBD2. Unmatched junction bases numbered 12, after V lost 2 bases and J lost 9 bases. Per germline, CDR1 SEHNR and CDR2 FQNEAQ (reference sequence). The CDR3 consists of 16 residues. CDR3 nucleotides: TGTGCCAGCAGCTTAAGAGGGACTAGCGGCACAGACGGGCAGTACTTC. Amino acids: CASSLRGTSGTDGQYF. Variable domain in full (rest from reference TRBV7-9 and TRBJ2-7): DTGVSQNPRHKITKRGQNVTFRCDPISEHNRLYWYRQTLGQGPEFLTYFQNEAQLEKSRLLSDRFSAERPKGSFSTLEIQRTEQGDSAMYLCASSLRGTSGTDGQYFGPGTRLTVT.

This clonotype is large by share. CDR3 nucleotide sequence: TGTGCCAGCAGTTATAGTCTAGCGGGATACAATGAGCAGTTCTTC. This sequence encodes CASSYSLAGYNEQFF. The chain employs TRBV6-2 or TRBV6-3 and TRBJ2-1, with TRBD2 identical over 9 bases. The V and J ends lost 3 bases and 4 bases, in that order; junction bases with no gene match: 4. This CDR3 spans 15 amino acids. CDR1 and CDR2 from the germline V gene are MNHEY and SVGEGT.

The chain is built from TRBV20-1 and TRBJ2-1, with 14 bases that match TRBD2. From germline, CDR1 is DFQATT and CDR2 SNEGSKA (reference sequence). This CDR3 spans 14 amino acids. CDR3 protein: CSPHGTSGSNEQFF. Written as DNA, the CDR3 is TGCAGCCCCCACGGGACTAGCGGGAGTAATGAGCAGTTCTTC.

By share, this clonotype ranks as medium-sized. The chain uses TRBV19 and TRBJ1-1; no clear D gene. This CDR3 region has 13 residues. V lost 1 base and J lost 2, with 5 bases in between. In germline, CDR1 is LNHDA, CDR2 SQIVND (reference sequence). The CDR3 DNA reads as TGTGCCAGTAGTATAGGGTTTAACACTGAAGCTTTCTTT. Amino acid sequence: CASSIGFNTEAFF.

This clonotype is large in the sample. This chain connects TRBV7-2 to TRBJ1-5, with TRBD1 matching over 7 bases. Germline V CDR1 and CDR2: SGHTA, FQGNSA. The ends lost 1 base at V and 6 bases at J; junction bases unmatched: 0. CDR3 length: 13 residues. Here the CDR3 DNA reads TGTGCCAGCAGCTTAGACAGGGGTCAGCCCCAGCATTTT. Amino acid sequence: CASSLDRGQPQHF.

This rearrangement joins TRBV20-1 to TRBJ2-1; 8 bases are shared with TRBD2. With V trimmed by 7 bases and J by 4 bases, 3 bases remained unmatched. The germline V gene has CDR1 DFQATT and CDR2 SNEGSKA (reference sequence). CDR3 size: 12 residues. The CDR3, as DNA: TGCAGTGTTGTAGCGGGATACAATGAGCAGTTCTTC. Translating gives CSVVAGYNEQFF.

This clonotype is categorized as medium-sized. The chain joins TRBV12-3 or TRBV12-4 to TRBJ1-3, with D hard to call. This CDR3 region has 14 residues. V shed 5 bases and J shed 1 base, with 9 bases lying between them. The DNA for the CDR3 is TGTGCCAGCAGTGTCGGAGGTTCTGGAAACACCATATATTTT. It translates to CASSVGGSGNTIYF.

This clonotype is deemed hyperexpanded (1% or more). As DNA, the CDR3 is TGTGCCAGCAGTTATACAGAAAGCTCCTACAATGAGCAGTTCTTC. Amino acid sequence: CASSYTESSYNEQFF. The chain has TRBV27 and TRBJ2-1; no reliable D call. From germline, CDR1 is MNHEY and CDR2 SMNVEV (reference sequence). V shed 4 bases and J shed 0 bases, with 10 bases lying between them. The CDR3 sequence is 15 residues long.

The V and J genes are TRBV24-1 and TRBJ2-5, with D unclear. V was pared by 5 bases and J by 5 bases, with 17 bases between. The germline V gene encodes CDR1 KGHDR and CDR2 SFDVKD. This CDR3 comprises 15 residues. Written as DNA, the CDR3 is TGTGCCACCAGTGGCAGCGTTGAGGCTACGGAGACCCAGTACTTC. The encoded protein is CATSGSVEATETQYF.

By frequency in the sample, this clonotype is large. This rearrangement joins TRBV6-6 to TRBJ2-1, with D maybe TRBD2 (7 bases). Germline V gene lookup returns CDR1 MNHNY and CDR2 SVGAGI (reference sequence). V was shortened by 2 bases and J by 12 bases, with 14 bases between the two germline ends. This CDR3 comprises 13 residues. The CDR3 protein is CASSYRGARPQFF. CDR3 coding DNA: TGTGCCAGCAGTTACCGGGGGGCGCGGCCGCAGTTCTTC.

This clonotype showed up many times. The gene calls are TRBV29-1 and TRBJ2-3; D gene unclear. V dropped 1 base and J dropped 5 bases, with 10 bases sitting between them. Germline V CDR1 and CDR2: SQVTM, ANQGSEA. CDR3 length: 13 amino acids. CDR3 amino acids: CSVEAVLEDTQYF. DNA of the CDR3: TGCAGCGTTGAAGCGGTTTTGGAAGATACGCAGTATTTT.

This clonotype is medium-sized. This chain uses TRBV19 with TRBJ1-2, with D uncertain. The V and J ends lost 0 bases and 10 bases respectively, with 18 bases between them. Germline V CDR1 and CDR2: LNHDA, SQIVND (reference sequence). CDR3 length equals 15 residues. CDR3 sequence reads: CASSIDLGPTLFYTF. The CDR3 DNA sequence: TGTGCCAGTAGTATAGATCTTGGACCGACACTGTTCTACACCTTC.